This TCR beta chain originates from a study of T cells in Graves' hyperthyroidism and ophthalmopathy. Amplification yielded TCR beta CDR3 regions, with RNA transcripts as the source. HTBI primers were used for first-round RT-PCR of the TCR CDR3. One entry per CDR3 protein results from TCRdb running MiXCR on the multiplex PCR reads. The data show 350,000 or so distinct CDR3 sequences, 15% to 20% seen once. Each ophthalmopathy patient scored at least 3 on the Clinical Activity Score and at least 4 on NOSPECS grade, with duration under 3 months. Uncontrolled infections, other autoimmune diseases, pregnancy or lactation led to exclusion of patients. PBMCs were sourced from less than 13 ml fresh peripheral blood. General study points: Blood also showed most of the thyroid clonotypes that were expanded above 0.001.

This clonotype was recorded at least ten times. Its antigen is still unknown. V lost 5 bases, J lost 5 bases, and 11 bases stayed unmatched. In germline, CDR1 is SGHTA, CDR2 FQGNSA. The CDR3 consists of 16 residues. The genes are TRBV7-2 and TRBJ2-5, with TRBD1 matching 10 bases. Sequencing was done on a sample of blood. The receptor was isolated from a woman aged 40 to 50 with Graves' ophthalmopathy. CDR3 nucleotide sequence: TGTGCCAGCAGCCCCCCGGGACAGGGGTGGGAGGAGACCCAGTACTTC. Translated: CASSPPGQGWEETQYF.